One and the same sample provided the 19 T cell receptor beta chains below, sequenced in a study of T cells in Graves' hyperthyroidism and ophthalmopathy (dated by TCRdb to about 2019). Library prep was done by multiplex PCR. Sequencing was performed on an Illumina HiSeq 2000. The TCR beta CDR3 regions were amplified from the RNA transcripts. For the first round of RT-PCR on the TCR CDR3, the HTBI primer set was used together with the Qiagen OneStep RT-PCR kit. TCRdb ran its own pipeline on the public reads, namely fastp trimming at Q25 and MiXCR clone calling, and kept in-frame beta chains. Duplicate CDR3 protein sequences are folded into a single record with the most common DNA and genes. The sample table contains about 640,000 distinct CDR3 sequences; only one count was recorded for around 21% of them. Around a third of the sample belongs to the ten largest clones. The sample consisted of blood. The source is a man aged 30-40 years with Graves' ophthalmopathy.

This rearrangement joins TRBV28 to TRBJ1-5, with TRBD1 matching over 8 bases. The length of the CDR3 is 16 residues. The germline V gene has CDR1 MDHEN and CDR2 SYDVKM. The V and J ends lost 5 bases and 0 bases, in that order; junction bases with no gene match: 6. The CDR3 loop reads CASSQTGVLSNQPQHF. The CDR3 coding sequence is TGTGCCAGCAGTCAGACAGGGGTCCTTAGCAATCAGCCCCAGCATTTT.

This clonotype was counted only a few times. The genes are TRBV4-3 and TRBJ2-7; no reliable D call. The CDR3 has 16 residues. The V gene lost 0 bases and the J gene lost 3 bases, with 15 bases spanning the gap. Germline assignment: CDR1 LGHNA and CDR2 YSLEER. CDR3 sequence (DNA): TGCGCCAGCAGCCAAGAGCTTTCCCTGTTCAGCTACGAGCAGTACTTC. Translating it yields CASSQELSLFSYEQYF.

The CDR3 DNA follows: TGTGCCAGCTCACCAGGAAGCGGGACAAACATTCAGTACTTC. It yields the protein CASSPGSGTNIQYF. This chain joins TRBV18 and TRBJ2-4, with 7 positions matching TRBD2. The germline V gene has CDR1 KGHSH and CDR2 LQKENI. J gave up 6 bases and V 2 bases, and 4 bases lay outside the gene matches. The CDR3 totals 14 residues. Complete variable domain (other parts from reference TRBV18 and TRBJ2-4): NAGVMQNPRHLVRRRGQEARLRCSPMKGHSHVYWYRQLPEEGLKFMVYLQKENIIDESGMPKERFSAEFPKEGPSILRIQQVVRGDSAAYFCASSPGSGTNIQYFGAGTRLSVL.

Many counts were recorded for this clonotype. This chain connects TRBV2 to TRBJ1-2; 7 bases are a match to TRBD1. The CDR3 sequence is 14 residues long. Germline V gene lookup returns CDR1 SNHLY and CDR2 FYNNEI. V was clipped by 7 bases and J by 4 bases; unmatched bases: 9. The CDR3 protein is CASNRDRATYGYTF. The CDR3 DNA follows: TGTGCCAGCAACAGAGACAGGGCTACCTATGGCTACACCTTC.

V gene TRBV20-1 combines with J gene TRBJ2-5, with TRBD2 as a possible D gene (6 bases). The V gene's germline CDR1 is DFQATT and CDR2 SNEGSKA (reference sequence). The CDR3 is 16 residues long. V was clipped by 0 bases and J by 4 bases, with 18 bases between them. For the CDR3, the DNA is TGCAGTGCTAGAGATCCGAGTGGGGGGAGCGGAGAGACCCAGTACTTC. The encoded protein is CSARDPSGGSGETQYF.

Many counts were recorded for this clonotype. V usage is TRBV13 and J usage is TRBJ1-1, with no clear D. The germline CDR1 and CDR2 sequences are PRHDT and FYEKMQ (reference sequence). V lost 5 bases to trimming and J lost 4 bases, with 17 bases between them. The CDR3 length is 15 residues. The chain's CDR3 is CASSANPGSSTEAFF. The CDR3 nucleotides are TGTGCCAGCAGCGCCAACCCGGGGTCGAGCACTGAAGCTTTCTTT.

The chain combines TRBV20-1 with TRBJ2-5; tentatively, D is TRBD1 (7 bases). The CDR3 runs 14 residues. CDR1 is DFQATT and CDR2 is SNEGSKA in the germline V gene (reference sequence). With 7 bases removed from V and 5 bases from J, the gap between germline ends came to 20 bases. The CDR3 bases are TGCAGTGGAAGACAGGGAGGATCTTTGGAGACCCAGTACTTC. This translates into CSGRQGGSLETQYF.

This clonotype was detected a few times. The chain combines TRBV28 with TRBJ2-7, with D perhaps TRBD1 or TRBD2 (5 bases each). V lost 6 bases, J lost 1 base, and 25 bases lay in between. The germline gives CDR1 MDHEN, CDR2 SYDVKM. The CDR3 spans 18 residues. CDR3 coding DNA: TGTGCCAGCAGCCTCGGGGCTCTTTGGGCTAGCCGGTCCTACGAGCAGTACTTC. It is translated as CASSLGALWASRSYEQYF.

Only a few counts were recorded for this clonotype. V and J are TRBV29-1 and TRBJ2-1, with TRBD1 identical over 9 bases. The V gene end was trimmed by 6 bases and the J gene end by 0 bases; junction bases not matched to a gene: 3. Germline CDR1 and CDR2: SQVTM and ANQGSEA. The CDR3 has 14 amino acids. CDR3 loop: CSVGQGSSYNEQFF. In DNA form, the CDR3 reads TGCAGCGTGGGACAGGGAAGCTCCTACAATGAGCAGTTCTTC.

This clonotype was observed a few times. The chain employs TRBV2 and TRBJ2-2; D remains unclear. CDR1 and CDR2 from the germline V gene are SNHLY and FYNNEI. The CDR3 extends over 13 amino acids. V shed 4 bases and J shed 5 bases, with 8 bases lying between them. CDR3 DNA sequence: TGTGCCAGCAGTGGTAGAACGACCGGGGAGCTGTTTTTT. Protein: CASSGRTTGELFF.

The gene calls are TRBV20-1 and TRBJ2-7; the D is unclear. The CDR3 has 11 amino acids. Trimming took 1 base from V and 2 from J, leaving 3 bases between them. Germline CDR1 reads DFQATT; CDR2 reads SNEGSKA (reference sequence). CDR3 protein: CSARVTYEQYF. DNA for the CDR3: TGCAGTGCTAGAGTCACCTACGAGCAGTACTTC.

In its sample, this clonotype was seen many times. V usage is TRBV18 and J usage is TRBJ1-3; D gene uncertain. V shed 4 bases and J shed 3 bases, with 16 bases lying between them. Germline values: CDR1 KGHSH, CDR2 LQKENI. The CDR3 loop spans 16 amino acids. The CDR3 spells CASSQPGAAGGNTIYF. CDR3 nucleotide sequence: TGTGCCAGCTCACAACCGGGCGCGGCTGGTGGAAACACCATATATTTT.

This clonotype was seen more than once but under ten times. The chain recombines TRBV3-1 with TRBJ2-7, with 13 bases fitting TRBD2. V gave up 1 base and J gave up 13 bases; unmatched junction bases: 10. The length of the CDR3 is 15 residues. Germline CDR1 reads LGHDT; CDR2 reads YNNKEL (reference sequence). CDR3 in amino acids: CASSQGTSGSYVHYF. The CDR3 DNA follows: TGTGCCAGCAGCCAAGGGACTAGCGGGAGCTACGTCCACTACTTC.

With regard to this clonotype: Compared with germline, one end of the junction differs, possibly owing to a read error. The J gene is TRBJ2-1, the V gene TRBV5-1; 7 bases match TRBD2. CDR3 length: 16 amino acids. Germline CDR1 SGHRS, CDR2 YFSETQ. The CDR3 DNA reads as TGTGCCAGCAGCCAAGGACTAGGTAGCTCCTACAATGAGCAGTTCTTC. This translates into CASSQGLGSSYNEQFF.

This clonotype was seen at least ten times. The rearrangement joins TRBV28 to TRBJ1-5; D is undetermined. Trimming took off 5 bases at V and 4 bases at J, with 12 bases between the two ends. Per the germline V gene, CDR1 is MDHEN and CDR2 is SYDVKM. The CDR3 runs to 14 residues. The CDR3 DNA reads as TGTGCCAGCAGTCCACCTGGAGTGAATCAGCCCCAGCATTTT. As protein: CASSPPGVNQPQHF.

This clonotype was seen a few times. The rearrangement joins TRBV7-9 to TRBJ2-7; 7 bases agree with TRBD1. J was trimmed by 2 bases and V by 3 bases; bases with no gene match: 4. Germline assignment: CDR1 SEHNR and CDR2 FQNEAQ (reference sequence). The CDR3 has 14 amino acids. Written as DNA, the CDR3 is TGTGCCAGCAGCTTCGGGGACAGCACCTACGAGCAGTACTTC. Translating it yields CASSFGDSTYEQYF.

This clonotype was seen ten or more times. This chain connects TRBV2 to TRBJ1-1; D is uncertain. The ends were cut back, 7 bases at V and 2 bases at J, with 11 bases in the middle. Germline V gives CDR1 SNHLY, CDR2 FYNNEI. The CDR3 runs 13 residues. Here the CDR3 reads CASTQEGNTEAFF. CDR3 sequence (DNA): TGTGCCAGCACTCAGGAGGGAAACACTGAAGCTTTCTTT.

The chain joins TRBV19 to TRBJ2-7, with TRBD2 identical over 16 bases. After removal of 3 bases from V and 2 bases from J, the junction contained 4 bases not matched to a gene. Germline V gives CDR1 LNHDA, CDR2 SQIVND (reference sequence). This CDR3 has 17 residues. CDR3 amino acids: CASSISGTSGGAYEQYF. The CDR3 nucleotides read TGTGCCAGTAGTATTTCCGGGACTAGCGGGGGGGCCTACGAGCAGTACTTC.

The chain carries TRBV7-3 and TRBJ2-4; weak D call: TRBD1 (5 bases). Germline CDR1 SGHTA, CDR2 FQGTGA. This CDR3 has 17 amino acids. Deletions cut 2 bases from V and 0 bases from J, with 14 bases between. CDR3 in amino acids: CASSLLQGRLAKNIQYF. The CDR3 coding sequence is TGTGCCAGCAGCTTACTCCAGGGCCGACTAGCCAAAAACATTCAGTACTTC.